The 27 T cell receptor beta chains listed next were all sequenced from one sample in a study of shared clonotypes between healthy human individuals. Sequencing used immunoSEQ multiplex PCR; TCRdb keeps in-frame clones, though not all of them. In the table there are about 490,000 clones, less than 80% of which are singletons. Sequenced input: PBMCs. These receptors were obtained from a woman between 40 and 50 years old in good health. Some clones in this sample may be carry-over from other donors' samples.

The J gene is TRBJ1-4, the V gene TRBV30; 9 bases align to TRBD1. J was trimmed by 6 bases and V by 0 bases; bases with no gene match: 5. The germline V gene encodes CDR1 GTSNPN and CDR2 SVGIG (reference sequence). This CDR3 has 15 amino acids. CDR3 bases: TGTGCCTGGAGTGTACCGGGACAGGGTCATGAAAAACTGTTTTTT. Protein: CAWSVPGQGHEKLFF.

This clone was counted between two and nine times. This CDR3 reads CASSFAVGTSGIDEQFF. For the CDR3, the DNA is TGTGCCAGCAGTTTCGCTGTGGGGACTAGCGGGATCGATGAGCAGTTCTTC. The chain carries TRBV28 and TRBJ2-1; 13 bases match TRBD2. The trim removed 3 bases at V and 8 bases at J, leaving 10 bases unmatched. Germline CDR1 reads MDHEN; CDR2 reads SYDVKM. This CDR3 region has 17 residues.

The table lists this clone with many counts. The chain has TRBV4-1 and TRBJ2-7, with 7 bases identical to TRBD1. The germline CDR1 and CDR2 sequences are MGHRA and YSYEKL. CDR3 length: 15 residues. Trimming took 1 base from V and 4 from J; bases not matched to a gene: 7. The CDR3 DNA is TGCGCCAGCAGCCAAGGGTTGACAGGGCCGTACGAGCAGTACTTC. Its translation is CASSQGLTGPYEQYF.

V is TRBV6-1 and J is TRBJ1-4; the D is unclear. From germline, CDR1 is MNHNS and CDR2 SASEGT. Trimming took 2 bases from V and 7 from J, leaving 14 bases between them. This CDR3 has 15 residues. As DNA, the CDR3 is TGTGCCAGCAGTGAATCTTTACAAGGTGGTGAAAAACTGTTTTTT. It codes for CASSESLQGGEKLFF.

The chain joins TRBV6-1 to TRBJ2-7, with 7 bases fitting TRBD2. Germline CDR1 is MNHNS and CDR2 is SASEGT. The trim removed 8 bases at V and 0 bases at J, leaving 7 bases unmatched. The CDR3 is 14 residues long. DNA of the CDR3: TGTGCCAGCTCCTCCAGGGACTACTCCTACGAGCAGTACTTC. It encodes CASSSRDYSYEQYF.

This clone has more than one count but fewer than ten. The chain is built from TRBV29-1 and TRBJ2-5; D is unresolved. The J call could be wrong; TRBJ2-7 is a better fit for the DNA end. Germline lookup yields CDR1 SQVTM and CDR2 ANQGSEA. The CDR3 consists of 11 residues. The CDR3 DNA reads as TGCAGCGTTGGTATTACCTACGAGCAGTACTTC. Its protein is CSVGITYEQYF.

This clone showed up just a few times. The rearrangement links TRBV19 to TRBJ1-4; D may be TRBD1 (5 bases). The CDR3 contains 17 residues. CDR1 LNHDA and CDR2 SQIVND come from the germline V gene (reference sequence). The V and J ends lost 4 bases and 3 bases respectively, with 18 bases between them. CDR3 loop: CASSKGWQSQANEKLFF. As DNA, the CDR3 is TGTGCCAGTAGTAAGGGGTGGCAATCCCAAGCTAATGAAAAACTGTTTTTT.

The DNA of the CDR3 is TGTGCCAGCAGCCTCGGCGGCGGACCCTATAGCAATCAGCCCCAGCATTTT. Translating it yields CASSLGGGPYSNQPQHF. The chain combines TRBV7-2 with TRBJ1-5; D unclear. Deletions cut 5 bases from V and 0 bases from J, with 17 bases between. The CDR3 covers 17 residues. The germline V gene has CDR1 SGHTA and CDR2 FQGNSA.

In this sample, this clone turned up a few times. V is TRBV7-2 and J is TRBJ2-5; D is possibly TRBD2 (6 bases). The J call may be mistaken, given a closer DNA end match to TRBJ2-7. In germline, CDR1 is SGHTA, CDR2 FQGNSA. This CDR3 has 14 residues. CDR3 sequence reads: CASSSGLIPYEQYF. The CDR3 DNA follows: TGTGCCAGCAGCTCCGGACTAATCCCCTACGAGCAGTACTTC.

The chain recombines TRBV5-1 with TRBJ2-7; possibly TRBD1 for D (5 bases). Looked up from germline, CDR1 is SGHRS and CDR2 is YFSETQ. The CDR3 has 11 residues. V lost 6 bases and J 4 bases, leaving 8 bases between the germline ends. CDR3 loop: CASKDNYEQYF. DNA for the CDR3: TGCGCCAGCAAGGACAATTACGAGCAGTACTTC.

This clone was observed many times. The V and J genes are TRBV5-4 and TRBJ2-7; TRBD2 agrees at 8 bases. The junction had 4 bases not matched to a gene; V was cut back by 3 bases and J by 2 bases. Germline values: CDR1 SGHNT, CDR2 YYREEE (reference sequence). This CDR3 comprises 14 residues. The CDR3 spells CASSSGTRAYEQYF. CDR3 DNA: TGTGCCAGCAGCTCCGGGACTAGGGCCTACGAGCAGTACTTC.

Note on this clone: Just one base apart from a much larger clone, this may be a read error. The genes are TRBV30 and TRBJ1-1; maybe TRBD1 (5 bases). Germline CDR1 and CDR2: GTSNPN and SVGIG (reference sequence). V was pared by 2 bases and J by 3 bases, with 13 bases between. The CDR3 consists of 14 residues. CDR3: CAWSMGGMDTEAFF. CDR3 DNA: TGTGCCTGGAGTATGGGGGGGATGGACACTGAAGCTTTCTTT.

CDR3 protein: CASSQGRETDIAGYTF. CDR3 nucleotides: TGTGCCAGCAGCCAAGGAAGGGAGACCGATATAGCTGGCTACACCTTC. This chain links TRBV4-2 with TRBJ1-2; D is undetermined. The CDR3 consists of 16 residues. Per the germline V gene, CDR1 is LGHNA and CDR2 is YNFKEQ. Between the trimmed V and J ends, which lost 1 base and 7 bases, there was a span of 19 bases.

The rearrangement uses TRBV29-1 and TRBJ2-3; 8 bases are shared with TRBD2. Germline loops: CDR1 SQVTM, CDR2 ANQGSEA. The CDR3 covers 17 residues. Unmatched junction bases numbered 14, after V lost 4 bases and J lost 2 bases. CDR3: CSVVPYMTSVDTDTQYF. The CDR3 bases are TGCAGCGTTGTCCCTTACATGACTAGCGTGGACACAGATACGCAGTATTTT.

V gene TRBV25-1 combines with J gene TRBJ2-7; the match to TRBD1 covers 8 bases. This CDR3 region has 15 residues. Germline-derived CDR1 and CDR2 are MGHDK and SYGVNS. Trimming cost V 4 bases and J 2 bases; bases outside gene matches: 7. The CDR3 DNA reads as TGTGCCAGCAGTGGAGTAGGGACAGGACCCTACGAGCAGTACTTC. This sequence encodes CASSGVGTGPYEQYF.

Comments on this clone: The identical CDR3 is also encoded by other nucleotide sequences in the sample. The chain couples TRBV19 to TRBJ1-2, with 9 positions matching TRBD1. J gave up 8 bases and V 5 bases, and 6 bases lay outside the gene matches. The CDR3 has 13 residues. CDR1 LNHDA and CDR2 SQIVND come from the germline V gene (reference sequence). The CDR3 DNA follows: TGTGCCAGTAGTTTCCGGGACAGGGTAGGCTACACCTTC. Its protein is CASSFRDRVGYTF.

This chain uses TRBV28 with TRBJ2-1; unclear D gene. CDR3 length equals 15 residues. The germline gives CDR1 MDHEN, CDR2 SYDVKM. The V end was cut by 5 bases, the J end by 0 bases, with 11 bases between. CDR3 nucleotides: TGTGCCAGCAGTCCTCTTTTGGGCTCCTACAATGAGCAGTTCTTC. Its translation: CASSPLLGSYNEQFF. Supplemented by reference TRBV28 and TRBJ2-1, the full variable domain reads DVKVTQSSRYLVKRTGEKVFLECVQDMDHENMFWYRQDPGLGLRLIYFSYDVKMKEKGDIPEGYSVSREKKERFSLILESASTNQTSMYLCASSPLLGSYNEQFFGPGTRLTVL.

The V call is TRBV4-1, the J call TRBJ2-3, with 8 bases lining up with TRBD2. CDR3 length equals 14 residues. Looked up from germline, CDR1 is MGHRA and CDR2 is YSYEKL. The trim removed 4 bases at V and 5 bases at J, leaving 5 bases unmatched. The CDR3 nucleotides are TGCGCCAGCAGCCGAGGACTAGCCTTAGATACGCAGTATTTT. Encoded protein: CASSRGLALDTQYF.

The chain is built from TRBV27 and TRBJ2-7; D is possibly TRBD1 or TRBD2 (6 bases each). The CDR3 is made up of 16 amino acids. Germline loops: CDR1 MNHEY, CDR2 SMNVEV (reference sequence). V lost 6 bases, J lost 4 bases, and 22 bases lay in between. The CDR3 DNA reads TGTGCCAGCAGGGGACTTGGGACACGCGGGCCTTACGAGCAGTACTTC. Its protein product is CASRGLGTRGPYEQYF.

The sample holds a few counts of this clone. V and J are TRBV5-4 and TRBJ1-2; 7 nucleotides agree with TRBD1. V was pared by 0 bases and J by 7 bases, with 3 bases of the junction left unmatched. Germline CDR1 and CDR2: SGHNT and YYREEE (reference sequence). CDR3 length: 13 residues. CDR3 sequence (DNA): TGTGCCAGCAGCTTGGAGGGACAGACTGGCTACACCTTC. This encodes CASSLEGQTGYTF. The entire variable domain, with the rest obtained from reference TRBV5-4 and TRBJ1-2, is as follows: ETGVTQSPTHLIKTRGQQVTLRCSSQSGHNTVSWYQQALGQGPQFIFQYYREEENGRGNFPPRFSGLQFPNYSSELNVNALELDDSALYLCASSLEGQTGYTFGSGTRLTVV.

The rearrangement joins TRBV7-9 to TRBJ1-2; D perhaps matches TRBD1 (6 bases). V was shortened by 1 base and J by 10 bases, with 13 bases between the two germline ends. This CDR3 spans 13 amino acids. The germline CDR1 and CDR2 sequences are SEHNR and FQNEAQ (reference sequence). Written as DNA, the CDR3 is TGTGCCAGCAGCTTAGAGGGGGGTTCGGACTACACCTTC. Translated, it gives CASSLEGGSDYTF. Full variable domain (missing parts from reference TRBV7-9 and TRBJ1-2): DTGVSQNPRHKITKRGQNVTFRCDPISEHNRLYWYRQTLGQGPEFLTYFQNEAQLEKSRLLSDRFSAERPKGSFSTLEIQRTEQGDSAMYLCASSLEGGSDYTFGSGTRLTVV.

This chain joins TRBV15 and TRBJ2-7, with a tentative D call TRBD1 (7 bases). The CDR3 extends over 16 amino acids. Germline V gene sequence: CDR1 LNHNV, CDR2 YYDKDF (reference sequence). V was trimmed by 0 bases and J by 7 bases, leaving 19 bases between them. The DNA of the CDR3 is TGTGCCACCAGCAGAGAATTACTAGCCGCAGGGGGGGAGCAGTACTTC. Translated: CATSRELLAAGGEQYF.

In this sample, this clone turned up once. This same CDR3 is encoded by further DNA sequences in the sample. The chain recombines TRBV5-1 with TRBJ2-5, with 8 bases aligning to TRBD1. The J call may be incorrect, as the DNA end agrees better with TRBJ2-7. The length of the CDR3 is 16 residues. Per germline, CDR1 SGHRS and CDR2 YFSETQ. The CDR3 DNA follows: TGCGCCAGCAGCCCCAAGGACAGGGACCTTCCCTACGAGCAGTACTTC. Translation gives CASSPKDRDLPYEQYF.

The CDR3 DNA reads TGCGCCAGCAGCCCCGAGACAGGGGGAACCCAATATGGCTACACCTTC. This gives the protein CASSPETGGTQYGYTF. The chain links TRBV5-1 to TRBJ1-2; the match to TRBD1 covers 9 bases. The CDR3 has 16 amino acids. The germline V gene encodes CDR1 SGHRS and CDR2 YFSETQ. V gave up 4 bases and J gave up 5 bases; unmatched junction bases: 12.

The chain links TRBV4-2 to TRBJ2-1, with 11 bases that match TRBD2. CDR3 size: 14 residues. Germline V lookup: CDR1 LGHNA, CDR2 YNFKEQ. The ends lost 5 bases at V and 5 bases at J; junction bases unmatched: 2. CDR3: CASSGTSGNNEQFF. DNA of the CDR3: TGTGCCAGCAGCGGGACTAGCGGAAACAATGAGCAGTTCTTC.

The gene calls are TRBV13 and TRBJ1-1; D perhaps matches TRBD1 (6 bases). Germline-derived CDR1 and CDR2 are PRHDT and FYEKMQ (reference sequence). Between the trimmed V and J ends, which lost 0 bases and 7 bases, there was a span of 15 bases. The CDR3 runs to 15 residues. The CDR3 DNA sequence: TGTGCCAGCAGCTTAGGCCTGGACAGACTTATTGAAGCTTTCTTT. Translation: CASSLGLDRLIEAFF.

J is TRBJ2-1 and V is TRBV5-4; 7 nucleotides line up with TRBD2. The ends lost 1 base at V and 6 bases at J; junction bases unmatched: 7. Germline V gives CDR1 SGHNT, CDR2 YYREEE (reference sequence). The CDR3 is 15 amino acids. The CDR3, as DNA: TGTGCCAGCAGCTTGAGCGGGATTGGGGGCAATGAGCAGTTCTTC. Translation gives CASSLSGIGGNEQFF.